The TCR beta chain under discussion was sequenced for a study of blood T cell repertoires in COVID-19. Study in general: Both acute and convalescent COVID-19 samples were obtained from the United States, Italy and Spain. T cells, B-cell-depleted T cells, or PBMCs supplied cDNA or gDNA.

Authors' methods: The authors estimated nucleated cell counts from reference gene primer amplification. The table came from immunoSEQ multiplex PCR; TCRdb's copy has only in-frame clones and leaves some out. That table furnishes V, J and clone size, whereas the DNA furnished D and trimming. The data contain about 170,000 clones, just under 90% of them singletons. In this sample, this clone turned up once. Germline V CDR1 and CDR2: SGHTS, YDEGEE. The CDR3 has 15 residues. V lost 2 bases to trimming and J lost 2 bases; unmatched junction nucleotides: 6. The sample taken for sequencing was peripheral blood. This rearrangement joins TRBV5-8 to TRBJ1-2; TRBD1 matches at 7 bases. This clonotype was sampled from a man between 18 and 29 years old with active or convalescent COVID-19. As DNA, the CDR3 is TGTGCCAGCAGCTTCCGGGACAGAGGGAACTATGGCTACACCTTC. Its protein product is CASSFRDRGNYGYTF.